The 8 T cell receptor beta chains listed next were all sequenced from one sample in a study of T cells in Graves' hyperthyroidism and ophthalmopathy. TCR beta CDR3 regions were amplified from RNA transcripts. With the HTBI primer set, the TCR CDR3 went through a first round of RT-PCR. Each CDR3 protein is one row after TCRdb ran MiXCR on the multiplex PCR reads. Found here are over 700,000 distinct CDR3 sequences, roughly a third of them singletons; the top ten hold around 32%. Material for sequencing was blood. The receptors were sampled from a woman aged 40 to 50 with Graves' hyperthyroidism.

The chain is built from TRBV10-2 and TRBJ2-7; 13 bases align to TRBD2. With V trimmed by 0 bases and J by 3 bases, 11 bases remained unmatched. Germline CDR1 is WSHSY and CDR2 is SAAADI. The CDR3 extends over 19 amino acids. CDR3 in amino acids: CASSESPGTSGVIFYEQYF. The CDR3 DNA follows: TGCGCCAGCAGTGAGTCGCCAGGGACTAGCGGGGTTATCTTCTACGAGCAGTACTTC.

In this sample, this clonotype turned up many times. The chain joins TRBV13 to TRBJ1-2; D gene ambiguous. Deletions cut 3 bases from V and 3 bases from J, with 11 bases between. The CDR3 extends over 14 amino acids. The germline V gene encodes CDR1 PRHDT and CDR2 FYEKMQ (reference sequence). DNA for the CDR3: TGTGCCAGCAGCTTCGGACGAGCGGACTATGGCTACACCTTC. It encodes CASSFGRADYGYTF.

A note on this clonotype: A read error may produce the germline difference seen at one junction end. The chain carries TRBV10-3 and TRBJ2-6, with a tentative D call TRBD1 (6 bases). Germline V gives CDR1 ENHRY, CDR2 SYGVKD. This CDR3 is 13 amino acids long. As DNA, the CDR3 is TGTGCCATCAAGTGGGGCGCAGGGGACACTGAAGCTTTC. Encoded protein: CAIKWGAGDTEAF.

This clonotype was recorded a few times. This chain joins TRBV6-5 and TRBJ2-7, with 11 bases identical to TRBD2. CDR3 length equals 14 residues. The J segment lost 3 bases and the V segment lost 4 bases, leaving 2 bases of the junction unmatched. Germline V CDR1 and CDR2: MNHEY, SVGAGI. The CDR3: CASSFGLAGYEQYF. The DNA for the CDR3 is TGTGCCAGCAGTTTTGGACTAGCGGGCTACGAGCAGTACTTC.

This clonotype came up a few times. The chain uses TRBV7-9 and TRBJ1-5, with D possibly matching TRBD1 (5 bases). Germline V gene lookup returns CDR1 SEHNR and CDR2 FQNEAQ (reference sequence). Trimming removed 2 bases from V and 2 bases from J, with 13 bases in between. This CDR3 spans 16 amino acids. Here the CDR3 reads CASSLRQGYRNQPQHF. CDR3 sequence (DNA): TGTGCCAGCAGCTTACGGCAGGGATATCGCAATCAGCCCCAGCATTTT. Full variable domain (remainder filled in from reference TRBV7-9 and TRBJ1-5): DTGVSQNPRHKITKRGQNVTFRCDPISEHNRLYWYRQTLGQGPEFLTYFQNEAQLEKSRLLSDRFSAERPKGSFSTLEIQRTEQGDSAMYLCASSLRQGYRNQPQHFGDGTRLSIL.

This clonotype was seen a few times. This sequence joins TRBV6-5 and TRBJ1-6; D gene unclear. The CDR3 extends over 13 amino acids. Looked up from germline, CDR1 is MNHEY and CDR2 is SVGAGI. V was pared by 6 bases and J by 5 bases, with 8 bases between. CDR3 amino acids: CASRGIDNSPLHF. Written as DNA, the CDR3 is TGTGCCAGCAGGGGAATCGATAATTCACCCCTCCACTTT.

This clonotype was detected ten times or more. The CDR3 is CASSIARQNTEAFF. The CDR3 DNA reads TGTGCCAGTAGTATTGCCAGGCAGAACACTGAAGCTTTCTTT. The gene calls are TRBV19 and TRBJ1-1, with no clear D. Trimming cost V 3 bases and J 1 base, with 9 bases left between them. Germline V lookup: CDR1 LNHDA, CDR2 SQIVND (reference sequence). This CDR3 region has 14 residues.

This clonotype was counted many times. The V gene is TRBV7-2, the J gene TRBJ2-2; D unclear. The CDR3 length is 14 residues. Germline V gives CDR1 SGHTA, CDR2 FQGNSA. With 1 base removed from V and 2 bases from J, the gap between germline ends came to 5 bases. The CDR3 sequence is CASSLGVNTGELFF. CDR3 sequence (DNA): TGTGCCAGCAGCTTAGGTGTTAACACCGGGGAGCTGTTTTTT.